This T cell receptor beta chain was profiled in a study of shared clonotypes between healthy human individuals. Measured with immunoSEQ multiplex PCR; TCRdb has only the in-frame clones, and not every one. The table lists about 490,000 clones, 60% to 85% of them singletons, with 13% in the top ten. This clone showed up just a few times. Specimen: PBMCs. The clonotype comes from a woman aged 40 to 50 in good health. Some clones in this sample may be carry-over from other donors' samples.

This chain's CDR3 is CASSLETGATNEKLFF. The DNA for the CDR3 is TGTGCCAGCAGCCTGGAAACAGGGGCAACTAATGAAAAACTGTTTTTT. V is TRBV4-2 and J is TRBJ1-4; 7 bases match TRBD1. The junction had 5 bases not matched to a gene; V was cut back by 4 bases and J by 0 bases. CDR3 length: 16 residues. The germline V gene encodes CDR1 LGHNA and CDR2 YNFKEQ.